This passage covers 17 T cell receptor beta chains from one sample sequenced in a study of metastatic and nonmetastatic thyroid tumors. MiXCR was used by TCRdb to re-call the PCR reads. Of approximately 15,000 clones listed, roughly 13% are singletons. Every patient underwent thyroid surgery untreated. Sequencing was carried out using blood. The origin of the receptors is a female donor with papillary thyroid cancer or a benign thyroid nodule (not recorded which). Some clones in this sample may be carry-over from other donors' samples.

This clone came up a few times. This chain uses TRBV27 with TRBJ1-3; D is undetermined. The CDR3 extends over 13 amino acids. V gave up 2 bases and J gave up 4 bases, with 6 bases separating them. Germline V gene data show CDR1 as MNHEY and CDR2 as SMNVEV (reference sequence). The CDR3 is CASSLNGGNTIYF. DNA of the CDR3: TGTGCCAGCAGTTTAAATGGGGGAAACACCATATATTTT.

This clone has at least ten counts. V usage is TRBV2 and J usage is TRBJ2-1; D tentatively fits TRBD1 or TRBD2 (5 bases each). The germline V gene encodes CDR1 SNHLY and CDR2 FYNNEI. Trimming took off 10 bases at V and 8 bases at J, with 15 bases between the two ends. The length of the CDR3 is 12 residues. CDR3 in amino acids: CAIPLGVDEQFF. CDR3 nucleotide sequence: TGTGCCATTCCATTGGGGGTCGATGAGCAGTTCTTC.

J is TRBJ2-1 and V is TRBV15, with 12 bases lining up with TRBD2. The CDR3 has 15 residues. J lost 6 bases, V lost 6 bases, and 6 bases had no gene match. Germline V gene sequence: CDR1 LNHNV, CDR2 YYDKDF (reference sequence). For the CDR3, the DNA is TGTGCCACCAGTGTCCTAGCGGGAGGGGGCAATGAGCAGTTCTTC. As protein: CATSVLAGGGNEQFF.

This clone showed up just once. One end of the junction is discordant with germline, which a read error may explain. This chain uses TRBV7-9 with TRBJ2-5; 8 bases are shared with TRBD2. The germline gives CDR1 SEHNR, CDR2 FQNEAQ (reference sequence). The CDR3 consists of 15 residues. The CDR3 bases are TGTGCCATCAGCCGCAGTAGCGGGAATCCAGAGACCCAGTACTTC. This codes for CAISRSSGNPETQYF. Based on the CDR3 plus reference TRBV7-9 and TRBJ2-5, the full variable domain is DTGVSQNPRHKITKRGQNVTFRCDPISEHNRLYWYRQTLGQGPEFLTYFQNEAQLEKSRLLSDRFSAERPKGSFSTLEIQRTEQGDSAMYLCAISRSSGNPETQYFGPGTRLLVL.

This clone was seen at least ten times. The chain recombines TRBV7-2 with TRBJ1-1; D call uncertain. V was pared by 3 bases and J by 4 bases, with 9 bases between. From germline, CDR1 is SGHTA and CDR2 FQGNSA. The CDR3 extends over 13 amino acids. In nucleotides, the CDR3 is TGTGCCAGCAGCTTTGTCGTAGGCACTGAAGCTTTCTTT. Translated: CASSFVVGTEAFF. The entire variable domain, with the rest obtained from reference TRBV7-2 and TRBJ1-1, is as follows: GAGVSQSPSNKVTEKGKDVELRCDPISGHTALYWYRQSLGQGLEFLIYFQGNSAPDKSGLPSDRFSAERTGGSVSTLTIQRTQQEDSAVYLCASSFVVGTEAFFGQGTRLTVV.

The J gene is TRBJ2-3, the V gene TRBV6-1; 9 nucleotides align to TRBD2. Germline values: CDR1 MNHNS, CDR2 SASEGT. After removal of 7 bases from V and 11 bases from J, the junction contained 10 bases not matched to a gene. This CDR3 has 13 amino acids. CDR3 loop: CASMSGRTYRQYF. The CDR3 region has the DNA TGTGCCAGCATGAGCGGGAGGACATATAGGCAGTATTTT.

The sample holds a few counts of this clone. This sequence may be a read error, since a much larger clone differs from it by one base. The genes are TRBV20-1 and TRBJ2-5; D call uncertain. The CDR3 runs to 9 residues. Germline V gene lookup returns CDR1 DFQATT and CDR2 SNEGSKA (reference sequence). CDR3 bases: TGCAGGTGTGGAGAGACCCAGTACTTC. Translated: CRCGETQYF.

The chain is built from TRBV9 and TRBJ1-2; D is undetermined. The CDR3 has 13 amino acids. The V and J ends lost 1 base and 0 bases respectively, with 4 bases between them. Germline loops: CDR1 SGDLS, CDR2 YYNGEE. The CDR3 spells CASSVNTNYGYTF. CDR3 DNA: TGTGCCAGCAGCGTAAATACTAACTATGGCTACACCTTC.

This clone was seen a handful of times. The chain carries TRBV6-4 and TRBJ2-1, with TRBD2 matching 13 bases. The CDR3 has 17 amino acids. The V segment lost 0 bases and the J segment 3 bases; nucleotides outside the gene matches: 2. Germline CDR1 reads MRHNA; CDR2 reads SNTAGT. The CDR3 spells CASSDSGTSGNYNEQFF. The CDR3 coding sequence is TGTGCCAGCAGTGACTCAGGGACTAGCGGGAACTACAATGAGCAGTTCTTC.

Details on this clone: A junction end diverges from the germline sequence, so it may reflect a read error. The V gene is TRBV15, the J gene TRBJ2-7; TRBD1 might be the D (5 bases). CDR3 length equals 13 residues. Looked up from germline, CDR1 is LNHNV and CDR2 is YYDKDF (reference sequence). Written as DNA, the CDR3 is TGTGCCACCAGCCTGGACACCTCCTACGATCAGTACTTC. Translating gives CATSLDTSYDQYF. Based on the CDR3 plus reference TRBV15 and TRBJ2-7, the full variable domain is DAMVIQNPRYQVTQFGKPVTLSCSQTLNHNVMYWYQQKSSQAPKLLFHYYDKDFNNEADTPDNFQSRRPNTSFCFLDIRSPGLGDTAMYLCATSLDTSYDQYFGPGTRLTVT.

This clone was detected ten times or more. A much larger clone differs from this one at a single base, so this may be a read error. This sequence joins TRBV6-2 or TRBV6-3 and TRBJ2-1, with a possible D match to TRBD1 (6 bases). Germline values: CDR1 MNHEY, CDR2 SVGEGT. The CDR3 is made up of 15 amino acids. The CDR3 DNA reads TGCGCCAGCAGTCCTACAGGGAGCTCCTACAATGAGCAGTTCTTC. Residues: CASSPTGSSYNEQFF.

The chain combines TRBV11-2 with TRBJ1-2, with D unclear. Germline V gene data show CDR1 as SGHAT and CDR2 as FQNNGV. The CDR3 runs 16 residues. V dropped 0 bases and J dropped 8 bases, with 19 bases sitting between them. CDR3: CASSLDREDCLLGYTF. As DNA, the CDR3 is TGTGCCAGCAGCTTAGATAGGGAGGACTGTCTCCTGGGCTACACCTTC. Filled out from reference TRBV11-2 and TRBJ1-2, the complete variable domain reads EAGVAQSPRYKIIEKRQSVAFWCNPISGHATLYWYQQILGQGPKLLIQFQNNGVVDDSQLPKDRFSAERLKGVDSTLKIQPAKLEDSAVYLCASSLDREDCLLGYTFGSGTRLTVV.

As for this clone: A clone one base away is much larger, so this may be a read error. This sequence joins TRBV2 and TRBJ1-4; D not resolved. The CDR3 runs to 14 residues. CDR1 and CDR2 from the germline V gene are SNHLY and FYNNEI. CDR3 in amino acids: CVSSGLRLVEKLFF. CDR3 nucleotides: TGTGTCAGCAGTGGGCTCAGATTGGTTGAAAAACTGTTTTTT.

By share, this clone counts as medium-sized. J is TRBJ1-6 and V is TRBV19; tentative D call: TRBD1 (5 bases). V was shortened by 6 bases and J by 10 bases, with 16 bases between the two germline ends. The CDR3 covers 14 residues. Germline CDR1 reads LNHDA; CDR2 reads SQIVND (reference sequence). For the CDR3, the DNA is TGTGCCAGTAGGGACCAGGGTGTGTGGTCACCCCTCCACTTT. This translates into CASRDQGVWSPLHF.

The CDR3 DNA sequence: TGTGCCAGCAGCGTCCTTGGGTACTGTAGGGGAGGGGCCCAGTACTTC. Protein product: CASSVLGYCRGGAQYF. The gene calls are TRBV28 and TRBJ2-5, with 7 nucleotides matching TRBD2. J was trimmed by 9 bases and V by 6 bases; bases with no gene match: 19. Germline V gives CDR1 MDHEN, CDR2 SYDVKM. CDR3 length equals 16 residues.

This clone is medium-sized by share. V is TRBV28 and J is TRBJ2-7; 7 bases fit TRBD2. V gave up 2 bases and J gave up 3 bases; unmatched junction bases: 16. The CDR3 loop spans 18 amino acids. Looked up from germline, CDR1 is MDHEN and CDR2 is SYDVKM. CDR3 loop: CASSLTPGWGGRGYEQYF. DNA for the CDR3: TGTGCCAGCAGTTTAACCCCCGGGTGGGGCGGGAGAGGCTACGAGCAGTACTTC.

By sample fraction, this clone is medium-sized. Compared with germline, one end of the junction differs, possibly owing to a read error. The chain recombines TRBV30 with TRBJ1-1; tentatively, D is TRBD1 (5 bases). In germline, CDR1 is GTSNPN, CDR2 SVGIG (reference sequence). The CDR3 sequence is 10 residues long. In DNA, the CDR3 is TGTGCCTGGGAGGGACGGCAAATTAATTTT. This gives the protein CAWEGRQINF.